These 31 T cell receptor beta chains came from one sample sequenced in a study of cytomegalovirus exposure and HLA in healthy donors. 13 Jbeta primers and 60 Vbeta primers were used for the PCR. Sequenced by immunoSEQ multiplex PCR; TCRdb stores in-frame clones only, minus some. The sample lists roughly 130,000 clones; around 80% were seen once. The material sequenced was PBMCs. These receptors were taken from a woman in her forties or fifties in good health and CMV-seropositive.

The CDR3 is CASRGGGAPQETQYF. The CDR3 DNA follows: TGTGCCAGCCGCGGAGGCGGGGCACCTCAAGAGACCCAGTACTTC. V gene TRBV5-4 combines with J gene TRBJ2-5, with D possibly matching TRBD2 (6 bases). The germline gives CDR1 SGHNT, CDR2 YYREEE (reference sequence). V was pared by 7 bases and J by 2 bases, with 18 bases between. There are 15 residues in the CDR3.

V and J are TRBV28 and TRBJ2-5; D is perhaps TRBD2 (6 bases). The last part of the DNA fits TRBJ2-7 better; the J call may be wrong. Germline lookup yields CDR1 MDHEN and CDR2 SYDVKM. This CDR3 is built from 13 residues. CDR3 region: CASSLVRGGEQYF. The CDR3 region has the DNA TGTGCCAGCAGTTTAGTCCGGGGAGGCGAGCAGTACTTC.

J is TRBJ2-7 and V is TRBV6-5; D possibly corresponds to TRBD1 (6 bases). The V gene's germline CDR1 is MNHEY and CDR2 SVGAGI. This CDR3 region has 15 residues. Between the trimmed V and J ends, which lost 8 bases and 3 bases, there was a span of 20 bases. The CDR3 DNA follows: TGTGCCAGCGGTGCGGCGACAGGTTACAGCTACGAGCAGTACTTC. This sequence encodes CASGAATGYSYEQYF.

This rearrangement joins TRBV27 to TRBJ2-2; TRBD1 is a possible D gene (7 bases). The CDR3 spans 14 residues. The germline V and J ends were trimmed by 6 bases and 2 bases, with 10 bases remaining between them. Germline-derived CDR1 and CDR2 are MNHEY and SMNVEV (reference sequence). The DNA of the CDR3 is TGTGCCAGCAGCAGGGGGGTCAACACCGGGGAGCTGTTTTTT. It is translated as CASSRGVNTGELFF.

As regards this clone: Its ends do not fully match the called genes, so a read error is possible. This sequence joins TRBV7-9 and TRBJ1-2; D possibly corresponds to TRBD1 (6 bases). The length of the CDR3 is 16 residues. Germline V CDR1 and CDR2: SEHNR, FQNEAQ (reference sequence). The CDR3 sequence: CSSSLGGTSGHYGYTF. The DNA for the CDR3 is TGTTCCAGCAGCTTAGGGGGGACTTCCGGCCACTATGGCTACACCTTC.

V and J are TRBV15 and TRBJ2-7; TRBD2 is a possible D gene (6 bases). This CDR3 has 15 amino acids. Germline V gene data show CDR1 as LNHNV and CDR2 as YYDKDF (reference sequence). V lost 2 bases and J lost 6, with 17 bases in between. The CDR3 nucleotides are TGTGCCACCAGCAGATTCGGGACTGGCAGGCGCGAGCAGTACTTC. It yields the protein CATSRFGTGRREQYF. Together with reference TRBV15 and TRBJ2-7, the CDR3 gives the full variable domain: DAMVIQNPRYQVTQFGKPVTLSCSQTLNHNVMYWYQQKSSQAPKLLFHYYDKDFNNEADTPDNFQSRRPNTSFCFLDIRSPGLGDTAMYLCATSRFGTGRREQYFGPGTRLTVT.

The chain's CDR3 is CASSPRTGGGGELFF. Written as DNA, the CDR3 is TGTGCCAGCAGCCCCAGGACAGGGGGCGGCGGGGAGCTGTTTTTT. This chain connects TRBV11-3 to TRBJ2-2; 11 nucleotides line up with TRBD1. Trimming cost V 5 bases and J 7 bases; bases outside gene matches: 6. Germline CDR1 and CDR2: SGHNT and YENEEA. CDR3 length: 15 amino acids.

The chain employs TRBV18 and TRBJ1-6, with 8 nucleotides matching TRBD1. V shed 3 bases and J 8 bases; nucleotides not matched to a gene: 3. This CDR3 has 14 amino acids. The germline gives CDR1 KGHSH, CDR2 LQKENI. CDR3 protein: CASSPGQGDSPLHF. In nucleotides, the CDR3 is TGTGCCAGCTCACCCGGACAGGGCGATTCACCCCTCCACTTT.

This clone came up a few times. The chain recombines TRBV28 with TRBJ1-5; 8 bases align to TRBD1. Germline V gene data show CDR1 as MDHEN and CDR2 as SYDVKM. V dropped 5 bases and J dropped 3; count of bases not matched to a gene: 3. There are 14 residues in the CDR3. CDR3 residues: CASSGQGYNQPQHF. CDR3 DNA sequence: TGTGCCAGCAGTGGACAGGGATACAATCAGCCCCAGCATTTT.

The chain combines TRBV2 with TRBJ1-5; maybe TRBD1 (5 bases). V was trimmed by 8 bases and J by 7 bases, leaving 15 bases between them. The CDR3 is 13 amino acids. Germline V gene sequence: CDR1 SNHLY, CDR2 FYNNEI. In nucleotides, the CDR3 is TGTGCCAGCCGACGACAGACCGGGCAGCCCCAGCATTTT. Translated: CASRRQTGQPQHF. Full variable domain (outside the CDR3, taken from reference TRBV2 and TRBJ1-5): EPEVTQTPSHQVTQMGQEVILRCVPISNHLYFYWYRQILGQKVEFLVSFYNNEISEKSEIFDDQFSVERPDGSNFTLKIRSTKLEDSAMYFCASRRQTGQPQHFGDGTRLSIL.

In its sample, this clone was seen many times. CDR3 nucleotides: TGTGCCAGCAGGCAGCGGGGGGACGGCGGGGAGCTGTTTTTT. This translates into CASRQRGDGGELFF. The rearrangement uses TRBV5-6 and TRBJ2-2, with 9 nucleotides matching TRBD2. Germline CDR1 and CDR2: SGHDT and YYEEEE. The V gene end was trimmed by 5 bases and the J gene end by 7 bases; junction bases not matched to a gene: 6. This CDR3 comprises 14 residues.

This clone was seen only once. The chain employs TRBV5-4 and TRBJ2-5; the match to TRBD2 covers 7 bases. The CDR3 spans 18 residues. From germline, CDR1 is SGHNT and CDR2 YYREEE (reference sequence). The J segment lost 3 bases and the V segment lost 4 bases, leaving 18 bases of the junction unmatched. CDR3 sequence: CASSDAGRGTIGKETQYF. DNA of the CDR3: TGTGCCAGCAGCGATGCTGGCCGGGGGACTATAGGTAAAGAGACCCAGTACTTC.

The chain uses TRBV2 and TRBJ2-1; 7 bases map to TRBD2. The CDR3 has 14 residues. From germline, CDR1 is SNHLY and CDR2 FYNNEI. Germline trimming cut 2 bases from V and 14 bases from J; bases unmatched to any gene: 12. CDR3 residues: CASSETASGTLEFF. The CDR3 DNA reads TGTGCCAGCAGTGAAACGGCTAGCGGAACATTGGAGTTCTTC.

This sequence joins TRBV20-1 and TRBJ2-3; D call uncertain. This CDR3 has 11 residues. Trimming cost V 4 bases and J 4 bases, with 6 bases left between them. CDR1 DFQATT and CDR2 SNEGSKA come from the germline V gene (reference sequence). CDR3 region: CSAISADTQYF. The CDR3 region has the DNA TGCAGTGCTATCTCCGCAGATACGCAGTATTTT.

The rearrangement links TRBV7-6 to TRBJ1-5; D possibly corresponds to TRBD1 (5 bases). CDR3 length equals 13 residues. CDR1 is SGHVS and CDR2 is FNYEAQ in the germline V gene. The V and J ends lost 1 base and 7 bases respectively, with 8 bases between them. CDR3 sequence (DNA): TGTGCCAGCAGCTTAGACAGGCAGCAGCCCCAGCATTTT. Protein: CASSLDRQQPQHF.

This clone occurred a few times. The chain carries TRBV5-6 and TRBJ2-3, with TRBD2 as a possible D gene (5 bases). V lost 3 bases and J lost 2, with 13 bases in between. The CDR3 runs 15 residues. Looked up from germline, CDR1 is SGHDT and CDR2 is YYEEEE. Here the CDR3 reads CASSSLTRTTDTQYF. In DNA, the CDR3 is TGTGCCAGCAGCTCGCTAACTAGAACCACAGATACGCAGTATTTT.

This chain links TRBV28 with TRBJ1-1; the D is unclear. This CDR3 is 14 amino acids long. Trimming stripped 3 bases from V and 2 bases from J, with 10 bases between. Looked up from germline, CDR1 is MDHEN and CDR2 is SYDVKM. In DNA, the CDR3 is TGTGCCAGCAGTTTTCCCGGGATTAACACTGAAGCTTTCTTT. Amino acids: CASSFPGINTEAFF.

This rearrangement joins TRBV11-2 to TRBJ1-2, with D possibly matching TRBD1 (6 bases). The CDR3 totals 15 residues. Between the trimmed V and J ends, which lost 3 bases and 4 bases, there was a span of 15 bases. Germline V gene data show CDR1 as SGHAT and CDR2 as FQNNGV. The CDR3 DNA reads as TGTGCCAGCAGCTTTGAGAACAGGGCAGGCTATGGCTACACCTTC. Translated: CASSFENRAGYGYTF. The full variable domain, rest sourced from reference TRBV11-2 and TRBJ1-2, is EAGVAQSPRYKIIEKRQSVAFWCNPISGHATLYWYQQILGQGPKLLIQFQNNGVVDDSQLPKDRFSAERLKGVDSTLKIQPAKLEDSAVYLCASSFENRAGYGYTFGSGTRLTVV.

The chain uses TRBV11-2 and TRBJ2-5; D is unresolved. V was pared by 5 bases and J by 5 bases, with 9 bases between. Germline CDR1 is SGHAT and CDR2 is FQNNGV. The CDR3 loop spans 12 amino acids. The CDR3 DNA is TGTGCCAGCAGCCGCGGTGGGGAGACCCAGTACTTC. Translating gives CASSRGGETQYF.

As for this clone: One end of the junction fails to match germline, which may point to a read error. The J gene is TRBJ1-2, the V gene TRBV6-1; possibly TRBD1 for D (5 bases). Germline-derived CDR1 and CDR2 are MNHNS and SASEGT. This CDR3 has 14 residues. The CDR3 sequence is CASSEFPRVGGYIF. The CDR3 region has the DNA TGTGCCAGCAGTGAATTTCCCAGGGTGGGTGGCTACATCTTC.

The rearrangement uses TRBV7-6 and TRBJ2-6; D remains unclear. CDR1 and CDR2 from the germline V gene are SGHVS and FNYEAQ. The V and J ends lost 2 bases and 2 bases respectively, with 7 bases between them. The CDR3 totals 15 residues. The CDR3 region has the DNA TGTGCCAGCAGCTTAAACCCGGCTGGGGCCAACGTCCTGACTTTC. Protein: CASSLNPAGANVLTF.

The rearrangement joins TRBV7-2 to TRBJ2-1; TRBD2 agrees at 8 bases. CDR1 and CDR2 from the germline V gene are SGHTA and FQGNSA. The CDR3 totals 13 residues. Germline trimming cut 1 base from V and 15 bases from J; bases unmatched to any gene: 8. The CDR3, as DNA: TGTGCCAGCAGCTTAGAGAGCGGGGGCCCGTCGTTCTTC. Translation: CASSLESGGPSFF.

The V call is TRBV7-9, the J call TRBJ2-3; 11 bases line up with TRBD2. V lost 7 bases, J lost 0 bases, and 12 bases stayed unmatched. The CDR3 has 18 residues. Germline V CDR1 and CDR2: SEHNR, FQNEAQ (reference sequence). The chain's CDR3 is CASTNRLAGRSSTDTQYF. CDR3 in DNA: TGTGCCAGCACCAACCGACTAGCGGGGCGATCCAGCACAGATACGCAGTATTTT.

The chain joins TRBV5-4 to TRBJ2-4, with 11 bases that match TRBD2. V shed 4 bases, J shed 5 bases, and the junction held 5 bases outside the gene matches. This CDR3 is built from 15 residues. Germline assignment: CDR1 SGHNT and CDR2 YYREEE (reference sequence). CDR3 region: CASSDGTSGQNIQYF. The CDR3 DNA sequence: TGTGCCAGCAGCGACGGGACTAGCGGACAAAACATTCAGTACTTC.

CDR3 protein: CASSSSGGAKETQYF. CDR3 in DNA: TGTGCCAGTAGTTCCAGCGGGGGGGCCAAAGAGACCCAGTACTTC. This chain links TRBV19 with TRBJ2-5; 10 bases line up with TRBD2. The CDR3 is made up of 15 amino acids. Unmatched junction bases numbered 6, after V lost 5 bases and J lost 3 bases. Germline V CDR1 and CDR2: LNHDA, SQIVND (reference sequence).

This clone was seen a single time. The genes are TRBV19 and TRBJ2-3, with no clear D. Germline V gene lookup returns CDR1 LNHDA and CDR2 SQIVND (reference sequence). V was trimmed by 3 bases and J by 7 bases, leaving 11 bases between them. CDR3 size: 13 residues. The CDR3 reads CASSISQVYTQYF. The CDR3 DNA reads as TGTGCCAGTAGTATCTCTCAGGTGTATACGCAGTATTTT.

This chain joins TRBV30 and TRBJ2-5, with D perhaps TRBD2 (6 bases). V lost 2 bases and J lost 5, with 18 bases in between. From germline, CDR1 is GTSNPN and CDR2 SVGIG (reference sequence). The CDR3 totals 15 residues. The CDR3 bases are TGTGCCTGGAGTCCGAAGACTAGTGGGGAGGAGACCCAGTACTTC. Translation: CAWSPKTSGEETQYF.

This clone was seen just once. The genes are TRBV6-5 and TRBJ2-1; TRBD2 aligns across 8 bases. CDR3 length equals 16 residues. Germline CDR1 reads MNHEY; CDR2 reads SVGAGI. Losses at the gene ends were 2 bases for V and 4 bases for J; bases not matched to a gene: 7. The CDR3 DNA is TGTGCCAGCAGTTACCCGTCAGCGGGGGTATACAATGAGCAGTTCTTC. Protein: CASSYPSAGVYNEQFF.

CDR3 in amino acids: CASSSTSGGRNEKLFF. CDR3 sequence (DNA): TGTGCCAGCAGTTCCACCTCAGGGGGTAGGAATGAAAAACTGTTTTTT. The gene calls are TRBV7-9 and TRBJ1-4; 7 bases align to TRBD1. CDR1 is SEHNR and CDR2 is FQNEAQ in the germline V gene (reference sequence). The CDR3 covers 16 residues. V lost 6 bases to trimming and J lost 5 bases; unmatched junction nucleotides: 12.

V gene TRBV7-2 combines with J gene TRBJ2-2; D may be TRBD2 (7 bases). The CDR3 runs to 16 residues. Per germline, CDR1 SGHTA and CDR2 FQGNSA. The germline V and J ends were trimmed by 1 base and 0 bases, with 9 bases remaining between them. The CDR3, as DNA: TGTGCCAGCAGCTTAGAGGGGGGGGCGAACACCGGGGAGCTGTTTTTT. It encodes CASSLEGGANTGELFF.

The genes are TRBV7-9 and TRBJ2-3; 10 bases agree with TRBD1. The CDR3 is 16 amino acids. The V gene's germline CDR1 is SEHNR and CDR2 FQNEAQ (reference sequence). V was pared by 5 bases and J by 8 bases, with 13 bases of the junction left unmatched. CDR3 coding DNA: TGTGCCAGCAGCGCCGGGACAGGGGTTTTTAGAGGTACGCAGTATTTT. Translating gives CASSAGTGVFRGTQYF. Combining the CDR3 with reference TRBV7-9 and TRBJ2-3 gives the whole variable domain DTGVSQNPRHKITKRGQNVTFRCDPISEHNRLYWYRQTLGQGPEFLTYFQNEAQLEKSRLLSDRFSAERPKGSFSTLEIQRTEQGDSAMYLCASSAGTGVFRGTQYFGPGTRLTVL.